A selection of T cell receptor beta chains follows, all from one sample in a study of circulating CD8 cells and anti-PD-1 response in melanoma. One entry per CDR3 protein, called by TCRdb with MiXCR from the reads. The sample lists roughly 570 distinct CDR3 sequences; approximately 5.9% were seen once. This specimen was CD8+ T cells from PBMCs, taken at baseline or after one month of anti-PD-1 therapy (not recorded which). The receptors shown here come from a human donor with melanoma. Both conserved end residues are part of each CDR3. Each record gives: D gene, V gene, clone size, J gene, CDR3 length, CDR3 protein, CDR3 DNA. D genes are given only for firm matches. Some rows mark clone size as missing; the rest say once, few, many or name a class of expanded clone.

>TRBD1|TRBV7-3|large|TRBJ2-7|13
CASSLGTGYEQYF
TGTGCCAGCAGCTTAGGGACAGGTTACGAGCAGTACTTC
>NA|TRBV19|NA|TRBJ1-1|13
CASSTQGNTEAFF
TGTGCCAGTAGTACACAGGGAAACACTGAAGCTTTCTTT
>NA|TRBV28|large|TRBJ2-5|13
CASSGQNVKTQYF
TGTGCCAGCAGCGGACAGAACGTCAAGACCCAGTACTTC
>TRBD1|TRBV25-1|large|TRBJ2-1|17
CASSARRDRASYNEQFF
TGTGCCAGCAGTGCACGCCGGGACAGGGCTTCCTACAATGAGCAGTTCTTC
>TRBD2|TRBV4-1|large|TRBJ2-7|16
CASSQEAAGGLYEQYF
TGCGCCAGCAGCCAAGAGGCGGCGGGGGGGCTGTACGAGCAGTACTTC
>NA|TRBV20-1|NA|TRBJ1-5|14
CSARDRGGPDPQHF
TGCAGTGCTAGAGATAGGGGGGGCCCCGACCCCCAGCATTTT
>NA|TRBV2|large|TRBJ2-7|12
CASRLKAYEQYF
TGTGCCAGCCGACTCAAGGCCTACGAGCAGTACTTC
>NA|TRBV6-6|medium-sized|TRBJ2-5|14
CASSYSIEQETQYF
TGTGCCAGCAGTTACTCGATCGAGCAAGAGACCCAGTACTTC
>NA|TRBV5-4|large|TRBJ2-3|21
CASRGPLNSGTHVAGGDTQYF
TGTGCCAGCAGAGGACCCCTAAACTCGGGGACACACGTAGCGGGTGGAGATACGCAGTATTTT
>TRBD2|TRBV6-5|medium-sized|TRBJ2-3|17
CASSYPAGTSGTDTQYF
TGTGCCAGCAGTTACCCAGCCGGGACTAGCGGAACAGATACGCAGTATTTT
>TRBD1|TRBV6-2/TRBV6-3|medium-sized|TRBJ2-3|15
CASSSTGDNTDTQYF
TGTGCCAGCAGTTCGACAGGGGACAATACAGATACGCAGTATTTT
>NA|TRBV4-1|medium-sized|TRBJ2-1|15
CASSQDRSSRNEQFF
TGCGCCAGCAGCCAAGATCGCTCGTCGCGAAATGAGCAGTTCTTC
>TRBD1|TRBV5-5|large|TRBJ2-7|14
CASSSRDSSYEQYF
TGTGCCAGCAGCTCCCGGGACAGCTCCTACGAGCAGTACTTC
>TRBD2|TRBV6-4|large|TRBJ2-1|15
CASSDSGGAYNEQFF
TGTGCCAGCAGTGATAGCGGGGGGGCCTACAATGAGCAGTTCTTC
>TRBD1|TRBV6-6|large|TRBJ1-1|13
CASSYSFRGEAFF
TGTGCCAGCAGTTACTCTTTCAGGGGGGAAGCTTTCTTT